This T cell receptor beta chain was retrieved from a study of Ad26.COV2.S vaccination and SARS-CoV-2 variants. Some clones are missing from TCRdb's copy, which holds only in-frame ones; the method was immunoSEQ multiplex PCR. Of roughly 380,000 clones detected, approximately 90% appear once; the ten largest clones hold approximately 4%. Study-wide points: In vaccinated individuals, spike-specific CD8+ and CD4+ T cell responses reportedly displayed substantial breadth. Vaccine recipients showed a spike-specific TCR breadth that was higher than in placebo recipients.

Stated treatment: roughly 18 received Ad26.COV2.S at low or high dose, single or two shots; about 5 received placebo; per-sample allocation not given. Sampling was done on day 63 after the first vaccine or placebo injection. A note on this clone: Its antigen is unidentified.

The CDR3 is made up of 13 amino acids. V lost 4 bases and J 5 bases, leaving 12 bases between the germline ends. Germline loops: CDR1 SGHRS, CDR2 YFSETQ. Specimen: peripheral blood, collected in a trial of Ad26.COV2.S vaccine versus placebo. This TCR was recovered from a person between 18 and 60 years old who received the Ad26.COV2.S COVID-19 vaccine or a placebo. V is TRBV5-1 and J is TRBJ2-5; D is perhaps TRBD1 or TRBD2 (5 bases each). The CDR3 coding sequence is TGCGCCAGCAGCCGGGGCCGTGGGGAGACCCAGTACTTC. Translation: CASSRGRGETQYF.